This TCR beta chain derives from a study of T-cell reconstitution after alpha-beta-depleted transplantation in children. This clonotype has a handful of counts. The antigen is not known. This CDR3 spans 16 amino acids. Per the germline V gene, CDR1 is DFQATT and CDR2 is SNEGSKA (reference sequence). The V end lost 0 bases, the J end lost 4 bases, and 18 bases lay between the germline ends. Whole-study results and caveats: One year post-transplant, T-cell counts and diversity were largely derived from T cells produced anew. Several hundred expanded graft clones reportedly supplied alpha-beta T cells about two months after transplant. For some patients, TCRbeta diversity was high at day 60 because of recipient T cells and thymic progenitors that survived.

The authors prepared the TCRbeta library with unique molecular identifiers. TCRdb reanalysed the PCR reads using MiXCR and keeps one entry per CDR3 protein. The sample includes 250,000 to 400,000 distinct CDR3 sequences, 20% to 30% of them seen just once. This TCR derives from a male patient aged 10 to 17 who had a stem cell transplant for acute lymphoblastic leukemia, so the T cells may come from the graft donor. The material was PBMCs, mostly from graft donor cells, obtained 180 days after TCRalphabeta/CD19-depleted stem cell transplant. This sequence joins TRBV20-1 and TRBJ2-5; TRBD2 is a possible D gene (7 bases). The CDR3 nucleotides are TGCAGTGCTAGAGATCAACTAGCGAGGGGGTTAGAGACCCAGTACTTC. This sequence encodes CSARDQLARGLETQYF.